These 21 T cell receptor beta chains originate from one sample sequenced in a study of OX40 agonist ivuxolimab in advanced cancers. Sequenced by immunoSEQ multiplex PCR; TCRdb stores in-frame clones only, minus some. The sample shows tens of thousands of clones, 86% of them seen only once. The specimen comprised CD4+ or CD8+ T cells sorted from blood, sampled in a trial of the OX40 agonist ivuxolimab. These receptors all come from an adult with an advanced solid tumor such as melanoma, head and neck, liver or kidney cancer.

V is TRBV11-2 and J is TRBJ2-2; D is uncertain. The CDR3 consists of 12 residues. Germline lookup yields CDR1 SGHAT and CDR2 FQNNGV. V shed 7 bases and J shed 6 bases, with 9 bases lying between them. The CDR3 sequence is CASTITSGELFF. CDR3 sequence (DNA): TGTGCCAGCACCATTACCTCCGGGGAGCTGTTTTTT.

J is TRBJ1-4 and V is TRBV18; perhaps TRBD1 as D (6 bases). The V end was cut by 5 bases, the J end by 9 bases, with 19 bases between. Germline CDR1 is KGHSH and CDR2 is LQKENI. The CDR3 runs to 15 residues. The CDR3: CASSDLVQGMKKLFF. CDR3 nucleotide sequence: TGTGCCAGCTCAGACCTGGTACAGGGTATGAAAAAACTGTTTTTT.

The chain recombines TRBV7-6 with TRBJ2-3; 10 nucleotides match TRBD2. Per germline, CDR1 SGHVS and CDR2 FNYEAQ. The CDR3 spans 15 residues. The trim removed 7 bases at V and 0 bases at J, leaving 4 bases unmatched. As DNA, the CDR3 is TGTGCCAGCAAGAGTAGCGGGGGGAGCACAGATACGCAGTATTTT. It specifies CASKSSGGSTDTQYF.

This clone was counted a single time. V gene TRBV30 combines with J gene TRBJ2-5; D remains ambiguous. Germline V gives CDR1 GTSNPN, CDR2 SVGIG (reference sequence). The CDR3 is 13 amino acids. Between the trimmed V and J ends, which lost 3 bases and 7 bases, there was a span of 15 bases. Written as DNA, the CDR3 is TGTGCCTGGAGCGAAGGACCAGTGGGGACCCAGTACTTC. Translating it yields CAWSEGPVGTQYF.

The gene calls are TRBV4-1 and TRBJ2-7, with TRBD2 matching 13 bases. Per germline, CDR1 MGHRA and CDR2 YSYEKL. V trimming: 1 base; J trimming: 7 bases; junction bases outside the gene matches: 10. The CDR3 extends over 17 amino acids. This chain's CDR3 is CASSQAGMTSGRTEQYF. For the CDR3, the DNA is TGCGCCAGCAGCCAAGCAGGAATGACTAGCGGGAGGACGGAGCAGTACTTC.

J is TRBJ2-5 and V is TRBV4-1; D gene unclear. Trimming took 5 bases from V and 1 from J, leaving 8 bases between them. Germline CDR1 is MGHRA and CDR2 is YSYEKL. The CDR3 contains 13 residues. The CDR3 reads CASSYSTQETQYF. The DNA for the CDR3 is TGCGCCAGCAGCTACTCGACCCAAGAGACCCAGTACTTC.

This sequence joins TRBV7-9 and TRBJ2-3; 7 positions match TRBD2. This CDR3 spans 17 amino acids. Per germline, CDR1 SEHNR and CDR2 FQNEAQ (reference sequence). V was pared by 1 base and J by 2 bases, with 9 bases of the junction left unmatched. The CDR3 DNA follows: TGTGCCAGCAGCTTAGTAGCCCTAGCGGTATACACAGATACGCAGTATTTT. Protein: CASSLVALAVYTDTQYF. The whole variable domain, filled in from reference TRBV7-9 and TRBJ2-3, reads DTGVSQNPRHKITKRGQNVTFRCDPISEHNRLYWYRQTLGQGPEFLTYFQNEAQLEKSRLLSDRFSAERPKGSFSTLEIQRTEQGDSAMYLCASSLVALAVYTDTQYFGPGTRLTVL.

V usage is TRBV5-6 and J usage is TRBJ2-7; no firm D call. Trimming pared 1 base from V and 6 bases from J, leaving 11 bases between. The CDR3 has 13 amino acids. Germline assignment: CDR1 SGHDT and CDR2 YYEEEE. The CDR3 here is CASSLPPRVEQYF. CDR3 nucleotide sequence: TGTGCCAGCAGCTTGCCACCACGGGTCGAGCAGTACTTC.

Comments on this clone: A far larger clone is a single base away, which makes a read error likely. The chain couples TRBV5-3 to TRBJ1-2; 9 nucleotides line up with TRBD1. TRBV5-3 falls under the ORF class, with uncertain function. The CDR3 has 14 amino acids. CDR3 nucleotide sequence: TGTGCCAGCAGCTGGGGGACAGGGAGTACTGGCTACACCTTC. This encodes CASSWGTGSTGYTF.

The chain links TRBV27 to TRBJ2-5; weak D call: TRBD2 (5 bases). Germline V CDR1 and CDR2: MNHEY, SMNVEV (reference sequence). The CDR3 length is 15 residues. The ends were cut back, 2 bases at V and 5 bases at J, with 15 bases in the middle. Written as DNA, the CDR3 is TGTGCCAGCAGTTTAGGGCGAGGGTTGGTCGAGACCCAGTACTTC. Translated, it gives CASSLGRGLVETQYF.

This clone came up once. The V gene is TRBV29-1, the J gene TRBJ2-1; D might be TRBD1 (6 bases). Per germline, CDR1 SQVTM and CDR2 ANQGSEA. Trimming left V 6 bases short and J 0 bases short, with 12 bases between. This CDR3 is built from 14 residues. The CDR3 bases are TGCAGCGTAGGGGTCAGGGGCTCCTACAATGAGCAGTTCTTC. It encodes CSVGVRGSYNEQFF.

This CDR3 is CAWSNRGGNQPQHF. CDR3 DNA sequence: TGTGCCTGGAGTAACAGGGGGGGCAATCAGCCCCAGCATTTT. V is TRBV30 and J is TRBJ1-5; TRBD1 agrees at 8 bases. CDR3 length: 14 residues. The germline gives CDR1 GTSNPN, CDR2 SVGIG (reference sequence). J gave up 2 bases and V 2 bases, and 2 bases lay outside the gene matches.

The chain uses TRBV5-4 and TRBJ1-5, with D hard to call. This CDR3 region has 14 residues. V lost 0 bases and J 7 bases, leaving 11 bases between the germline ends. CDR1 and CDR2 (germline): SGHNT, YYREEE (reference sequence). The CDR3 protein is CASSLEGKGQPQHF. Here the CDR3 DNA reads TGTGCCAGCAGCTTGGAGGGCAAGGGACAGCCCCAGCATTTT.

This rearrangement joins TRBV30 to TRBJ1-5, with TRBD1 matching 10 bases. The CDR3 totals 16 residues. Per germline, CDR1 GTSNPN and CDR2 SVGIG (reference sequence). V gave up 2 bases and J gave up 5 bases; unmatched junction bases: 9. The CDR3 nucleotides are TGTGCCTGGAGTCCCCCGCGACAGGGGGCGCATCAGCCCCAGCATTTT. It specifies CAWSPPRQGAHQPQHF. Together with reference TRBV30 and TRBJ1-5, the CDR3 gives the full variable domain: SQTIHQWPATLVQPVGSPLSLECTVEGTSNPNLYWYRQAAGRGLQLLFYSVGIGQISSEVPQNLSASRPQDRQFILSSKKLLLSDSGFYLCAWSPPRQGAHQPQHFGDGTRLSIL.

J is TRBJ2-7 and V is TRBV7-9; D may be TRBD1 or TRBD2 (5 bases each). Germline loops: CDR1 SEHNR, CDR2 FQNEAQ (reference sequence). The CDR3 spans 13 residues. V was trimmed by 5 bases and J by 4 bases, leaving 12 bases between them. The CDR3 spells CASSGGSPYEQYF. In nucleotides, the CDR3 is TGTGCCAGCAGCGGGGGTTCGCCGTACGAGCAGTACTTC.

This clone is labeled as medium-sized. The chain uses TRBV6-5 and TRBJ2-7; D is perhaps TRBD1 or TRBD2 (5 bases each). The germline gives CDR1 MNHEY, CDR2 SVGAGI. Trimming stripped 2 bases from V and 3 bases from J, with 14 bases between. The CDR3 extends over 15 amino acids. The CDR3 loop reads CASSYGGSRVYEQYF. As DNA, the CDR3 is TGTGCCAGCAGTTACGGGGGTAGCAGGGTCTACGAGCAGTACTTC.

This chain connects TRBV6-5 to TRBJ2-2; D not certain. The CDR3 runs 14 residues. Per the germline V gene, CDR1 is MNHEY and CDR2 is SVGAGI. Trimming stripped 6 bases from V and 1 base from J, with 9 bases between. In DNA, the CDR3 is TGTGCCAGCAGCTTAGAAAGGAACACCGGGGAGCTGTTTTTT. Translating gives CASSLERNTGELFF.

A single count supports this clone. The chain recombines TRBV6-1 with TRBJ1-3; the D gene is possibly TRBD1 (5 bases). V gave up 3 bases and J gave up 0 bases, with 12 bases separating them. The CDR3 is 16 residues long. The germline CDR1 and CDR2 sequences are MNHNS and SASEGT. CDR3 sequence (DNA): TGTGCCAGCAGTGATGCACAGGAAGTCTCTGGAAACACCATATATTTT. Translated: CASSDAQEVSGNTIYF.

The rearrangement links TRBV21-1 to TRBJ2-7. TRBV21-1 counts as a pseudogene. The CDR3 consists of 14 residues. CDR3: CASINERGADEQYF. The CDR3 region has the DNA TGTGCCAGCATCAATGAACGAGGGGCCGACGAGCAGTACTTC.

This chain joins TRBV2 and TRBJ1-1, with D possibly TRBD1 on 6 matching bases. CDR3 length: 13 amino acids. Germline loops: CDR1 SNHLY, CDR2 FYNNEI. V lost 4 bases, J lost 5 bases, and 11 bases lay in between. Here the CDR3 DNA reads TGTGCCAGCAGTGCCCCCACAGGGACTGAAGCTTTCTTT. This gives the protein CASSAPTGTEAFF.

This sequence joins TRBV4-1 and TRBJ2-7; 9 bases are shared with TRBD1. The CDR3 runs to 16 residues. V shed 0 bases and J 1 base; nucleotides not matched to a gene: 4. Per germline, CDR1 MGHRA and CDR2 YSYEKL. CDR3 bases: TGCGCCAGCAGCCAAGATTGGGGGACAGGGTCCTACGAGCAGTACTTC. Residues: CASSQDWGTGSYEQYF.